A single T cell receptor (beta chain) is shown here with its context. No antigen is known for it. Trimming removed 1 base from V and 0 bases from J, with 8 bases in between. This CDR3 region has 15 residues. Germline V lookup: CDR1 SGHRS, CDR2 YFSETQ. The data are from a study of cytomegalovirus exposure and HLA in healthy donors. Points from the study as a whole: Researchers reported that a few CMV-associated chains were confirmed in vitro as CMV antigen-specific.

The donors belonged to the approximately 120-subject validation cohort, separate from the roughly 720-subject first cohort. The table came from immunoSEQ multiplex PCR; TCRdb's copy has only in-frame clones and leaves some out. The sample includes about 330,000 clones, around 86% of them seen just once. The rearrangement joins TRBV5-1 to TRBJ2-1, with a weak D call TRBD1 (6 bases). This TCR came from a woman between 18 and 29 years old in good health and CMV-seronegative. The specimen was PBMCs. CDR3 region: CASSLPRGSYNEQFF. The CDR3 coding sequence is TGCGCCAGCAGCTTGCCCAGGGGCTCCTACAATGAGCAGTTCTTC.